A selection of T cell receptor beta chains follows, all from one sample in a study of shared clonotypes between healthy human individuals. Sequencing was performed with immunoSEQ multiplex PCR; in TCRdb, only in-frame clones are kept and a portion is missing. Of over 750,000 clones detected, approximately 97% appear once; the ten largest clones hold around 0.21%. Sequenced: naive CD8+ T cells sorted from blood. Receptors originate from a man younger than 40 in good health. Each CDR3 is given with its conserved first and last residue. The D gene is left open where the match is weak. Size is omitted from some rows. Given values are once, few, many or a class for expanded clones.

d_call j_call clone_size v_call cdr3_nt cdr3_aa
TRBD2 TRBJ2-2 - TRBV5-1 TGCGCCAGCAGCTTATCACTAGCGGGAGTTGGCGGGGAGCTGTTTTTT CASSLSLAGVGGELFF
- TRBJ1-2 - TRBV2 TGTGCCAGCAGGAGAGAAGGATATGGGCCTGCAGGCTACACCTTC CASRREGYGPAGYTF
- TRBJ2-1 - TRBV4-3 TGCGCCAGCAGACTTAATAGTGGCCCTTACAATGAGCAGTTCTTC CASRLNSGPYNEQFF
TRBD1 TRBJ2-6 - TRBV9 TGTGCCAGCAGCGGGACCTCCGGGACAGGGCGTTTGGCCAACGTCCTGACTTTC CASSGTSGTGRLANVLTF
- TRBJ1-5 - TRBV7-2 TGTGCCAGCAGCCCACAGATAAATCAGCCCCAGCATTTT CASSPQINQPQHF
TRBD1 TRBJ2-1 - TRBV4-1 TGCGCCAGCAGCCAAGATCCCCCCGGACAGGGGTTCGATGAGCAGTTCTTC CASSQDPPGQGFDEQFF
TRBD1 TRBJ2-7 once TRBV4-3 TGCGCCAGCAGCCCCGGGACAGGGTATCACGAGCAGTACTTC CASSPGTGYHEQYF
- TRBJ2-1 - TRBV11-2 TGTGCCAGCAGAGGGGTGGGCGACAGCTCCTACAATGAGCAGTTCTTC CASRGVGDSSYNEQFF
TRBD2 TRBJ2-1 - TRBV27 TGTGCCAGCAGTTTAGGGTTAGCGGGAGAGAATGAGCAGTTCTTC CASSLGLAGENEQFF
- TRBJ2-6 - TRBV9 TGTGCCAGCCCTTCACGTGAGGGGAGAGAAGGTGGGGCCAACGTCCTGACTTTC CASPSREGREGGANVLTF
- TRBJ2-7 - TRBV14 TGTGCCAGCAGCCCTCGGGGAGCCAAATCCTACGAGCAGTACTTC CASSPRGAKSYEQYF
- TRBJ2-7 - TRBV27 TGTGCCAGCAGTTTCGGGGGAGGAGGCAGCTCCTACGAGCAGTACTTC CASSFGGGGSSYEQYF
TRBD2 TRBJ2-1 - TRBV10-3 TGTGCCATCAGCTCAACCCCCCCGGGGCTAGCGGGAGACAATGAGCAGTTCTTC CAISSTPPGLAGDNEQFF
- TRBJ1-1 - TRBV4-1 TGCGCCAGCAGCCAAACCATAAAGGGTAGCACTGAAGCTTTCTTT CASSQTIKGSTEAFF
TRBD2 TRBJ2-7 - TRBV7-9 TGTGCCAGCAGGGACGCGGGAGGGTACGAGCAGTACTTC CASRDAGGYEQYF
- TRBJ2-3 - TRBV13 TGTGCCAGCAGCTTACAGGGGCTAGCTGCAGATACGCAGTATTTT CASSLQGLAADTQYF
TRBD1 TRBJ1-4 - TRBV25-1 TGTGCCAGCAGAGCCGACAGGGGAAGAGAAAAAAAACTGTTTTTT CASRADRGREKKLFF
- TRBJ2-7 - TRBV5-8 TGTGCCAGCAGCCCGGACATACCCTACGAGCAGTACTTC CASSPDIPYEQYF
TRBD1 TRBJ2-1 - TRBV9 TGTGCCAGCAGCGCCAGGGACAGGGCGCTGTACAATGAGCAGTTCTTC CASSARDRALYNEQFF
- TRBJ2-7 - TRBV5-1 TGCGCCAGCAGCTTGGCTTACAGGGAGGCCTACGAGCAGTACTTC CASSLAYREAYEQYF
- TRBJ1-1 - TRBV7-8 TGTGCCAGCAGCTCGTTGACCGGGAACACTGAAGCTTTCTTT CASSSLTGNTEAFF
- TRBJ2-1 - TRBV28 TGTGCCAGCAGTTACCTCAATGAGCAGTTCTTC CASSYLNEQFF
- TRBJ2-5 - TRBV7-9 TGTGCCAGCAGCTACGGGGTACCCCTGGAGACCCAGTACTTC CASSYGVPLETQYF
TRBD2 TRBJ2-1 - TRBV11-3 TGTGCCAGCAGCTTAGATCGTGGTAGCGGGACCCAAAAAAGGGATGAGCAGTTCTTC CASSLDRGSGTQKRDEQFF
TRBD1 TRBJ2-7 - TRBV27 TGTGCCAGCAGTTCGACAGGGGCTCCTTCTTACGAGCAGTACTTC CASSSTGAPSYEQYF
- TRBJ2-7 - TRBV12-2 TGTGCAAGTCGCTCAACCAGGGCGCAAGGTGCAACCTACGAGCAGTACTTC CASRSTRAQGATYEQYF
- TRBJ2-7 - TRBV7-9 TGTGCCAGCAGCTTAGCGAACCAATTCCCGCCTATGGGGGAGCAGTACTTC CASSLANQFPPMGEQYF
- TRBJ2-7 - TRBV7-2 TGTGCCAGCAGCTCCAGCCGATGGAGGTACGAGCAGTACTTC CASSSSRWRYEQYF
- TRBJ2-6 once TRBV7-8 TGTGCCAGCAGCCCCGATGACATAAGTGACAGCTCTGGGGCCAACGTCCTGACTTTC CASSPDDISDSSGANVLTF
- TRBJ2-1 - TRBV7-3 TGTGCCAGCAGCTTTGAGGGAACCGTGAGTGAGCAGTTCTTC CASSFEGTVSEQFF
TRBD1 TRBJ2-7 - TRBV27 TGTGCCAGCAGTTTAGGACAGGGAAGTCCCTACGAGCAGTACTTC CASSLGQGSPYEQYF
- TRBJ2-2 - TRBV15 TGTGCCACCAGCGCCCACAGAGGAAACACCGGGGAGCTGTTTTTT CATSAHRGNTGELFF
- TRBJ1-5 - TRBV4-1 TGCGCCAGCAGCCTCCAGGACAGCGGTCAGCCCCAGCATTTT CASSLQDSGQPQHF
TRBD1 TRBJ1-5 - TRBV6-5 TGTGCCAGCAGTCCCGGGGACAGGATAAAGCCCCAGCATTTT CASSPGDRIKPQHF
- TRBJ2-5 - TRBV27 TGTGCCAGCAGTTTTTCAGAGAGAGAGACCCAGTACTTC CASSFSERETQYF
- TRBJ2-5 - TRBV15 TGTGCCACCCATCTAGCGAACCAAGAGACCCAGTACTTC CATHLANQETQYF
- TRBJ1-4 - TRBV15 TGTGCCACCAGCGCAAGAGCTACAACTAATGAAAAACTGTTTTTT CATSARATTNEKLFF
TRBD2 TRBJ2-7 - TRBV9 TGTGCCAGCAGCCTAGCGGGAAGGGACGAGCAGTACTTC CASSLAGRDEQYF
TRBD2 TRBJ2-2 - TRBV18 TGTGCCAGCTCACCACCGGGGAGGACTAGCGGGCCCGCGGGACCCGGGGAGCTGTTTTTT CASSPPGRTSGPAGPGELFF
TRBD2 TRBJ2-2 - TRBV4-1 TGCGCCAGCAGCCTTACCCATACTAGCGGGAGGGCCCCAATCACCGGGGAGCTGTTTTTT CASSLTHTSGRAPITGELFF
TRBD2 TRBJ2-3 - TRBV10-2 TGCGCCTCTCAGGCTAGCGGGATCACAGATACGCAGTATTTT CASQASGITDTQYF
- TRBJ1-1 - TRBV30 TGTGCCTGGAACGATCAGGGAGGGACTGAAGCTTTCTTT CAWNDQGGTEAFF
- TRBJ2-7 - TRBV29-1 TGCAGCGTTGTTGACCCCAGGGACTACGAGCAGTACTTC CSVVDPRDYEQYF
- TRBJ1-2 once TRBV6-1 TGTGCCAGCCTATCGAGACAGAGCTACTATGGCTACACCTTC CASLSRQSYYGYTF
- TRBJ2-7 once TRBV7-2 TGTGCCAGCAGCTCCCCGGGTCTGACATACGAGCAGTACTTC CASSSPGLTYEQYF
- TRBJ1-2 - TRBV27 TGTGCCAGCAGTTTTGTGGGGGCGCGTGATTCCTATGGCTACACCTTC CASSFVGARDSYGYTF
- TRBJ1-5 - TRBV2 TGTGCCAGCAGTGAATGGTTAGGGGTCGTACAGCCCCAGCATTTT CASSEWLGVVQPQHF
- TRBJ2-1 once TRBV30 TGTGCCTGCGTTGTCAGCTCCTACAATGAGCAGTTCTTC CACVVSSYNEQFF
- TRBJ2-1 - TRBV11-2 TGTGCCAGCAGCTTCGAGGGAAGGTCCTACAATGAGCAGTTCTTC CASSFEGRSYNEQFF
TRBD2 TRBJ2-1 - TRBV19 TGTGCCAGTACCCCCCTAGCGGCCTCCTACAATGAGCAGTTCTTC CASTPLAASYNEQFF
TRBD2 TRBJ2-1 few TRBV7-6 TGTGCCAGCAGCTTAAAACTAGCGGATGAGCAGTTCTTC CASSLKLADEQFF
TRBD2 TRBJ2-7 - TRBV4-1 TGCGCCAGCAGCCAAGGGACTAGCGGGAGTGGGTTCTCCTACGAGCAGTACTTC CASSQGTSGSGFSYEQYF
TRBD1 TRBJ2-1 - TRBV6-5 TGTGCCAGCAGCCTGGACAGGGTCTCCTACAATGAGCAGTTCTTC CASSLDRVSYNEQFF
- TRBJ2-3 - TRBV30 TGTGCCTGGAGTCTTGGACAAGACACAGATACGCAGTATTTT CAWSLGQDTDTQYF
TRBD1 TRBJ1-3 - TRBV5-6 TGTGCCAGCAGCTTGCAGGACAGGGTGCGCGGAAACACCATATATTTT CASSLQDRVRGNTIYF
TRBD2 TRBJ2-7 - TRBV7-2 TGTGCCAGCAGCTGGGATAGCGGGGACACCTACGAGCAGTACTTC CASSWDSGDTYEQYF
- TRBJ1-2 - TRBV4-1 TGCGCCAGCAGAGGACTGAACTATGGCTACACCTTC CASRGLNYGYTF
TRBD1 TRBJ2-3 - TRBV5-1 TGCGCCAGCAGCTTAAATGGGACAGCCTTAGGAGCAGATACGCAGTATTTT CASSLNGTALGADTQYF
- TRBJ1-1 - TRBV13 TGTGCCAGCAGCTTAATGGTGAACACTGAAGCTTTCTTT CASSLMVNTEAFF
TRBD2 TRBJ2-7 - TRBV2 TGTGCCAGCAGTGAAACTAGCGGGATTTCCAGCGAGCAGTACTTC CASSETSGISSEQYF